What follows are 30 T cell receptor beta chains derived from one specimen sequenced in a study of OX40 agonist ivuxolimab in advanced cancers. Sequenced by immunoSEQ multiplex PCR; TCRdb stores in-frame clones only, minus some. The table has approximately 49,000 clones, 83% seen once. Sequenced material: CD4+ or CD8+ T cells sorted from blood, taken in a trial of the OX40 agonist ivuxolimab. The source of these receptors is an adult with an advanced solid tumor such as melanoma, head and neck, liver or kidney cancer.

This chain uses TRBV29-1 with TRBJ1-1, with 7 bases identical to TRBD1. The V and J ends lost 2 bases and 1 base, in that order; junction bases with no gene match: 1. Germline CDR1 SQVTM, CDR2 ANQGSEA. This CDR3 spans 13 amino acids. The CDR3 loop is CSVESGGNTEAFF. The CDR3 DNA reads TGCAGCGTTGAATCAGGGGGGAACACTGAAGCTTTCTTT.

This chain links TRBV30 with TRBJ1-2; 9 bases are shared with TRBD1. Trimming took 1 base from V and 5 from J; bases not matched to a gene: 2. The CDR3 sequence is 13 residues long. Germline V lookup: CDR1 GTSNPN, CDR2 SVGIG (reference sequence). The CDR3 coding sequence is TGTGCCTGGAGTGGGGACAGGGTTTATGGCTACACCTTC. Amino acid sequence: CAWSGDRVYGYTF.

The gene calls are TRBV9 and TRBJ1-1, with a tentative D call TRBD1 (5 bases). Between the trimmed V and J ends, which lost 4 bases and 0 bases, there was a span of 16 bases. Germline-derived CDR1 and CDR2 are SGDLS and YYNGEE. This CDR3 contains 16 residues. As DNA, the CDR3 is TGTGCCAGCAGCCCCACCCGGCCGGACATGAACACTGAAGCTTTCTTT. Translated: CASSPTRPDMNTEAFF.

The chain employs TRBV7-9 and TRBJ1-4; a possible D gene is TRBD1 (5 bases). This CDR3 has 15 residues. Trimming shortened V by 5 bases and J by 3 bases, and 13 bases separated the two germline ends. From germline, CDR1 is SEHNR and CDR2 FQNEAQ (reference sequence). The DNA for the CDR3 is TGTGCCAGCAGCCGGGACCTCTCGGCTAATGAAAAACTGTTTTTT. This codes for CASSRDLSANEKLFF.

The CDR3 here is CASSSSGQYSGYTF. The CDR3 DNA reads TGTGCCAGCAGCTCTTCGGGACAGTACTCTGGCTACACCTTC. This sequence joins TRBV7-2 and TRBJ1-2; 7 bases match TRBD1. This CDR3 spans 14 amino acids. With V trimmed by 4 bases and J by 7 bases, 9 bases remained unmatched. Germline CDR1 reads SGHTA; CDR2 reads FQGNSA.

V is TRBV7-2 and J is TRBJ2-1; D is ambiguous. The CDR3 has 14 amino acids. The germline gives CDR1 SGHTA, CDR2 FQGNSA. The germline V and J ends were trimmed by 1 base and 4 bases, with 8 bases remaining between them. The DNA for the CDR3 is TGTGCCAGCAGCTTAGGTCGGCCTTACAATGAGCAGTTCTTC. Translated: CASSLGRPYNEQFF.

This sequence joins TRBV19 and TRBJ1-2; D remains ambiguous. V lost 4 bases to trimming and J lost 2 bases, with 17 bases between them. The CDR3 sequence is 16 residues long. Germline assignment: CDR1 LNHDA and CDR2 SQIVND (reference sequence). This CDR3 is CASSTQSSLVNYGYTF. In DNA form, the CDR3 reads TGTGCCAGTAGTACCCAGAGTAGTTTGGTGAACTATGGCTACACCTTC.

The table lists this clone with a count of one. This chain links TRBV7-2 with TRBJ2-1; D uncertain. Between the trimmed V and J ends, which lost 1 base and 3 bases, there was a span of 7 bases. The CDR3 consists of 14 residues. Per germline, CDR1 SGHTA and CDR2 FQGNSA. CDR3 sequence reads: CASSLDFLYNEQFF. In DNA, the CDR3 is TGTGCCAGCAGCTTAGATTTTCTCTACAATGAGCAGTTCTTC.

The chain couples TRBV5-1 to TRBJ1-5; D is unclear. Germline V gene data show CDR1 as SGHRS and CDR2 as YFSETQ. Trimming removed 1 base from V and 3 bases from J, with 5 bases in between. There are 13 residues in the CDR3. For the CDR3, the DNA is TGCGCCAGCAGCTTGACGATCAATCAGCCCCAGCATTTT. Translating gives CASSLTINQPQHF.

The CDR3, as DNA: TGCGCCAGCAGCTCTTGGGCCCCCCGGTCGGATGAAAAACTGTTTTTT. This gives the protein CASSSWAPRSDEKLFF. The chain uses TRBV4-1 and TRBJ1-4; D not certain. Germline CDR1 MGHRA, CDR2 YSYEKL. V was clipped by 5 bases and J by 6 bases, with 19 bases between them. The CDR3 covers 16 residues.

The chain is built from TRBV4-2 and TRBJ2-1; TRBD1 is a possible D gene (6 bases). Between the trimmed V and J ends, which lost 3 bases and 3 bases, there was a span of 21 bases. The CDR3 consists of 18 residues. CDR1 is LGHNA and CDR2 is YNFKEQ in the germline V gene. The CDR3 sequence: CASSQSYRQEKYYNEQFF. The CDR3 DNA reads TGTGCCAGCAGCCAGTCTTATAGACAGGAAAAATACTACAATGAGCAGTTCTTC.

This chain uses TRBV30 with TRBJ2-7; D may be TRBD1 (6 bases). This CDR3 has 14 residues. CDR1 and CDR2 (germline): GTSNPN, SVGIG (reference sequence). V shed 2 bases and J shed 2 bases, with 13 bases lying between them. Written as DNA, the CDR3 is TGTGCCTGGAGTCGGGCAGGGGCAACCTACGAGCAGTACTTC. Protein sequence: CAWSRAGATYEQYF. The full variable domain, completed using reference TRBV30 and TRBJ2-7, is SQTIHQWPATLVQPVGSPLSLECTVEGTSNPNLYWYRQAAGRGLQLLFYSVGIGQISSEVPQNLSASRPQDRQFILSSKKLLLSDSGFYLCAWSRAGATYEQYFGPGTRLTVT.

The rearrangement joins TRBV6-5 to TRBJ1-1; D gene unclear. V lost 11 bases to trimming and J lost 4 bases, with 20 bases between them. This CDR3 has 14 amino acids. Germline V gene lookup returns CDR1 MNHEY and CDR2 SVGAGI. The CDR3: CACSRLPEGTEAFF. CDR3 coding DNA: TGTGCCTGCTCGAGGCTCCCGGAGGGCACTGAAGCTTTCTTT.

This chain connects TRBV5-1 to TRBJ1-4, with a tentative D call TRBD1 (6 bases). Germline V lookup: CDR1 SGHRS, CDR2 YFSETQ. Trimming removed 7 bases at V and 8 bases at J, with 21 bases between. The CDR3 runs to 15 residues. As DNA, the CDR3 is TGCGCCAGCTCCCCCTCGGGGGGCTTATGGGAAAAACTGTTTTTT. Translating gives CASSPSGGLWEKLFF.

The rearrangement uses TRBV4-2 and TRBJ2-5; the match to TRBD1 covers 8 bases. The CDR3 length is 14 residues. Germline CDR1 and CDR2: LGHNA and YNFKEQ. Trimming at V came to 4 bases and at J to 4 bases, leaving 5 bases not matched to a gene. CDR3 nucleotide sequence: TGTGCCAGCAGCCCTGACAGGGGTCGAGAGACCCAGTACTTC. Translating gives CASSPDRGRETQYF.

About this clone: Germline is not matched at one junction end, which may reflect a read error. This sequence joins TRBV14 and TRBJ1-3; D is undetermined. There are 15 residues in the CDR3. Germline V gene data show CDR1 as SGHDN and CDR2 as FVKESK. As DNA, the CDR3 is TGTGCCAGCAGTCAAGGACTTATGAGGGGAAACACCATATATTTT. Its protein product is CASSQGLMRGNTIYF.

The CDR3 spells CASSFNPYEQYF. In DNA, the CDR3 is TGTGCCAGCAGCTTCAATCCTTACGAGCAGTACTTC. The chain uses TRBV7-2 and TRBJ2-7; D not resolved. Trimming removed 3 bases from V and 4 bases from J, with 7 bases in between. The CDR3 runs to 12 residues. CDR1 is SGHTA and CDR2 is FQGNSA in the germline V gene.

This chain joins TRBV9 and TRBJ2-5, with a weak D call TRBD2 (5 bases). The CDR3 is made up of 15 amino acids. Per germline, CDR1 SGDLS and CDR2 YYNGEE. V was pared by 0 bases and J by 5 bases, with 14 bases between. CDR3 sequence reads: CASSVVGVKEETQYF. CDR3 sequence (DNA): TGTGCCAGCAGCGTAGTCGGGGTGAAAGAGGAGACCCAGTACTTC.

This clone ranks as medium-sized. Different DNA sequences within this sample yield the same CDR3. CDR3 nucleotide sequence: TGTGCCAGCAGCCTCCGTGGACAGGGAGAAGCTTTCTTT. It specifies CASSLRGQGEAFF. The rearrangement uses TRBV9 and TRBJ1-1, with 8 bases aligning to TRBD1. V trimming: 4 bases; J trimming: 8 bases; junction bases outside the gene matches: 7. Germline V gene data show CDR1 as SGDLS and CDR2 as YYNGEE. CDR3 length: 13 residues.

The chain uses TRBV10-3 and TRBJ1-6; 7 bases match TRBD1. After removal of 10 bases from V and 5 bases from J, the junction contained 5 bases not matched to a gene. From germline, CDR1 is ENHRY and CDR2 SYGVKD. The CDR3 extends over 13 amino acids. The CDR3 DNA is TGTGCCACAGCGGGACAGAATAATTCACCCCTCCACTTT. Its protein is CATAGQNNSPLHF.

The J gene is TRBJ1-3, the V gene TRBV9; D gene ambiguous. V lost 1 base, J lost 0 bases, and 8 bases lay in between. From germline, CDR1 is SGDLS and CDR2 YYNGEE. This CDR3 comprises 15 residues. The CDR3 DNA reads as TGTGCCAGCAGCGTATCTGGAAGCTCTGGAAACACCATATATTTT. Protein: CASSVSGSSGNTIYF.

This chain links TRBV15 with TRBJ2-2; 8 positions match TRBD1. This CDR3 has 17 residues. CDR1 and CDR2 from the germline V gene are LNHNV and YYDKDF (reference sequence). V shed 1 base and J 3 bases; nucleotides not matched to a gene: 7. CDR3 DNA: TGTGCCACCAGCAGAGGGCAACTGACAGGGGACACCGGGGAGCTGTTTTTT. It is translated as CATSRGQLTGDTGELFF.

The rearrangement uses TRBV7-3 and TRBJ2-3; no clear D gene. The germline CDR1 and CDR2 sequences are SGHTA and FQGTGA. The CDR3 extends over 12 amino acids. Trimming took 1 base from V and 5 from J, leaving 4 bases between them. The CDR3 bases are TGTGCCAGCAGCTTAATTGGAGATACGCAGTATTTT. The encoded protein is CASSLIGDTQYF.

The chain couples TRBV11-2 to TRBJ2-5; D is perhaps TRBD1 (6 bases). Germline CDR1 reads SGHAT; CDR2 reads FQNNGV. The CDR3 loop spans 15 amino acids. V lost 3 bases, J lost 5 bases, and 16 bases lay in between. The chain's CDR3 is CASSFVRGFEETQYF. The CDR3 nucleotides are TGTGCCAGCAGCTTCGTCAGGGGATTCGAGGAGACCCAGTACTTC.

The rearrangement uses TRBV4-3 and TRBJ2-2; no definite D call. Germline V lookup: CDR1 LGHNA, CDR2 YSLEER. Trimming took off 0 bases at V and 3 bases at J, with 5 bases between the two ends. This CDR3 spans 14 amino acids. The CDR3 DNA reads TGCGCCAGCAGCCAAGAAGGATACACCGGGGAGCTGTTTTTT. Amino acids: CASSQEGYTGELFF.

The chain carries TRBV18 and TRBJ2-4; 8 nucleotides agree with TRBD1. The J segment lost 2 bases and the V segment lost 4 bases, leaving 7 bases of the junction unmatched. The CDR3 totals 16 residues. Germline V CDR1 and CDR2: KGHSH, LQKENI. CDR3 protein: CASSRSDRDPKNIQYF. CDR3 bases: TGTGCCAGCTCACGATCGGACAGGGATCCCAAAAACATTCAGTACTTC.

The rearrangement joins TRBV10-3 to TRBJ1-3, with a tentative D call TRBD1 (5 bases). Germline V gene sequence: CDR1 ENHRY, CDR2 SYGVKD. The CDR3 has 14 residues. V gave up 6 bases and J gave up 1 base, with 10 bases separating them. CDR3 in amino acids: CAIRGGGSGNTIYF. The CDR3 bases are TGTGCCATCAGGGGGGGTGGTTCTGGAAACACCATATATTTT.

This chain connects TRBV19 to TRBJ1-3; D is undetermined. The CDR3 sequence is 14 residues long. Germline CDR1 LNHDA, CDR2 SQIVND (reference sequence). Trimming removed 4 bases at V and 0 bases at J, with 7 bases between. This chain's CDR3 is CASSTAVSGNTIYF. CDR3 bases: TGTGCCAGTAGTACGGCGGTCTCTGGAAACACCATATATTTT.

The V gene is TRBV6-5, the J gene TRBJ2-5, with D possibly TRBD2 on 6 matching bases. The J call is doubtful: the DNA matches TRBJ2-7 better. The CDR3 totals 14 residues. CDR1 and CDR2 (germline): MNHEY, SVGAGI. The CDR3: CASSYGGVGLEQYF. CDR3 nucleotides: TGTGCCAGCAGTTACGGCGGGGTCGGGCTCGAGCAGTACTTC.

The genes are TRBV12-5 and TRBJ2-5; 8 nucleotides match TRBD2. J was trimmed by 11 bases and V by 5 bases; bases with no gene match: 19. The germline CDR1 and CDR2 sequences are LGHNT and FRNRAP. The CDR3 is 16 residues long. CDR3 nucleotide sequence: TGTGCTAGTGGTGCCGCCCGAGGAAGCGGGGGCGCGGAGCAGTACTTC. It is translated as CASGAARGSGGAEQYF.